Sequencing of this TCR beta chain was carried out in a study of Ad26.COV2.S vaccination and SARS-CoV-2 variants. The data were produced by immunoSEQ multiplex PCR, yet TCRdb's version contains in-frame clones alone and is incomplete. Among 200,000 to 250,000 clones listed, over 75% were seen once. Treatment denoted: around 19 received Ad26.COV2.S at low or high dose, single or two shots; 5 received placebo; per-sample allocation not given. Specimen acquisition occurred on day 63 following the initial vaccine or placebo injection. The sequence was collected from a person aged 18-65 years who received the Ad26.COV2.S COVID-19 vaccine or a placebo. The sample in question was peripheral blood, obtained in a trial of Ad26.COV2.S vaccine versus placebo.

For the CDR3, the DNA is TGTGCCACCCGTCGGCTAGCGGGAGGGGGGGCATCCTACAATGAGCAGTTCTTC. The encoded protein is CATRRLAGGGASYNEQFF. This sequence joins TRBV19 and TRBJ2-1, with 12 bases fitting TRBD2. The CDR3 is made up of 18 amino acids. Trimming took 10 bases from V and 1 from J; bases not matched to a gene: 14. CDR1 and CDR2 (germline): LNHDA, SQIVND (reference sequence).